This T cell receptor (beta chain) is from a study of blood T cells in healthy people across ages. This CDR3 has 14 residues. Trimming stripped 0 bases from V and 5 bases from J, with 7 bases between. Germline V gives CDR1 MGHRA, CDR2 YSYEKL. A second roughly 7 to 12 cycle PCR used barcoded and J-beta primers. TCRdb passed the 5' RACE reads through MiXCR, listing each CDR3 protein once. The top ten clones hold around 2.1% of a sample with over 1.5 million distinct CDR3 sequences, 49% of them seen once. General study points: It was the long-lived donors that had more naive CD4+ cells and higher diversity than aged donors.

A word on this clonotype: The antigen remains unidentified.

Sequencing was carried out using blood. This receptor was identified in a woman between 40 and 55 years old in good health. The V call is TRBV4-1, the J call TRBJ1-4, with D unresolved. DNA for the CDR3: TGCGCCAGCAGCCAAGACATACGGAATGAAAAACTGTTTTTT. Residues: CASSQDIRNEKLFF.